These 8 T cell receptor beta chains came from one sample sequenced in a study of Tregs in tolerant kidney transplant recipients. The protocol was immunoSEQ multiplex PCR, while the TCRdb copy is restricted to in-frame clones and leaves out a portion. This sample carries roughly 66,000 clones, roughly 90% of them seen once, and the ten largest clones take 9.5% to 13%. The sequencing here drew on CD8+ T cells from blood, taken before the transplant. The source is a human donor who received a combined kidney and bone marrow transplant.

The J gene is TRBJ1-2, the V gene TRBV4-1, with D possibly TRBD1 on 5 matching bases. Germline V gene sequence: CDR1 MGHRA, CDR2 YSYEKL. The CDR3 spans 15 residues. V was trimmed by 1 base and J by 5 bases, leaving 14 bases between them. The CDR3 sequence is CASSQVSPGRYGYTF. For the CDR3, the DNA is TGCGCCAGCAGCCAAGTTAGCCCAGGGAGGTATGGCTACACCTTC.

On this clone itself: This CDR3 fails to terminate in the conserved phenylalanine or tryptophan, so it likely reflects a read error. The DNA is left out, because the CDR3 cannot be placed on it with certainty; the CDR3 is given as TCRdb lists it. CDR3 protein: CASSGEKGVHLI. This rearrangement joins TRBV18 to TRBJ1-2; TRBD1 reflects the table's D call only, with no check against the DNA. The V gene's germline CDR1 is KGHSH and CDR2 LQKENI. The CDR3 is 12 residues long, counting both termini.

The chain employs TRBV4-1 and TRBJ2-1; 8 bases line up with TRBD2. The V gene end was trimmed by 4 bases and the J gene end by 4 bases; junction bases not matched to a gene: 12. CDR3 length equals 17 residues. CDR1 MGHRA and CDR2 YSYEKL come from the germline V gene. CDR3 DNA: TGCGCCAGCAGCCCCAAGATTAGCGGGGACACTTACAATGAGCAGTTCTTC. Its translation: CASSPKISGDTYNEQFF.

This chain joins TRBV28 and TRBJ2-1, with 11 bases lining up with TRBD2. Trimming removed 6 bases from V and 8 bases from J; junction bases left unmatched: 3. Germline-derived CDR1 and CDR2 are MDHEN and SYDVKM. This CDR3 contains 13 residues. CDR3 amino acids: CASRTSGGDEQFF. The DNA for the CDR3 is TGTGCCAGCAGAACTAGCGGGGGAGATGAGCAGTTCTTC.

The chain couples TRBV28 to TRBJ2-5; D ambiguous. Near its end, the DNA agrees better with TRBJ2-7, so the J call may be wrong. CDR1 is MDHEN and CDR2 is SYDVKM in the germline V gene. CDR3 length equals 11 residues. DNA for the CDR3: TGTGCCAGCACGGACTCCTACGAGCAGTACTTC. Its translation: CASTDSYEQYF.

J is TRBJ2-5 and V is TRBV5-6, with 8 bases identical to TRBD2. V was pared by 1 base and J by 2 bases, with 7 bases of the junction left unmatched. The germline V gene encodes CDR1 SGHDT and CDR2 YYEEEE. This CDR3 is built from 16 residues. In DNA form, the CDR3 reads TGTGCCAGCAGCTTGCCCAATAGCGGGACTCAAGAGACCCAGTACTTC. As protein: CASSLPNSGTQETQYF.

The genes are TRBV5-4 and TRBJ1-6; 9 bases fit TRBD1. With 4 bases clipped from V and 7 bases from J, the junction kept 3 bases outside the gene matches. Germline V gene lookup returns CDR1 SGHNT and CDR2 YYREEE (reference sequence). The CDR3 runs to 14 residues. CDR3 in amino acids: CASSNRGHNSPLHF. The CDR3 DNA is TGTGCCAGCAGCAACAGGGGGCACAATTCACCCCTCCACTTT.

The V gene is TRBV5-1, the J gene TRBJ2-6; D remains unclear. CDR3 length equals 15 residues. The ends were cut back, 2 bases at V and 4 bases at J, with 10 bases in the middle. CDR1 is SGHRS, CDR2 YFSETQ, per germline. This chain's CDR3 is CASSFTVSGANVLTF. The CDR3 DNA reads as TGCGCCAGCAGCTTCACGGTATCCGGGGCCAACGTCCTGACTTTC.